This TCR beta chain was obtained from a study of cytomegalovirus exposure and HLA in healthy donors. Background on the study: An analysis done earlier identified about 100 million unique TCR beta sequences from approximately 170 million T cells. Study-level points and caveats: The authors confirmed in vitro that a few CMV-associated chains were specific for CMV antigens.

The ends lost 6 bases at V and 8 bases at J; junction bases unmatched: 11. This CDR3 has 14 residues. Germline V gene lookup returns CDR1 LNHDA and CDR2 SQIVND (reference sequence). PCR employed 60 Vbeta and 13 Jbeta primers. Clones were sequenced by immunoSEQ multiplex PCR, and TCRdb holds only the in-frame ones, with some missing. The sample shows 150,000 to 200,000 clones, 82% of them seen only once. As concerns this clone: Its antigen is currently unknown.

V usage is TRBV19 and J usage is TRBJ1-2; 8 nucleotides line up with TRBD1. The material sequenced was PBMCs. The clonotype was recovered from a young woman in good health and CMV-seronegative. In nucleotides, the CDR3 is TGTGCCAGTAGGGGGACAGGCCCCAGTGGGGGCTACACCTTC. Its translation: CASRGTGPSGGYTF. The whole variable domain, remainder taken from reference TRBV19 and TRBJ1-2, is DGGITQSPKYLFRKEGQNVTLSCEQNLNHDAMYWYRQDPGQGLRLIYYSQIVNDFQKGDIAEGYSVSREKKESFPLTVTSAQKNPTAFYLCASRGTGPSGGYTFGSGTRLTVV.